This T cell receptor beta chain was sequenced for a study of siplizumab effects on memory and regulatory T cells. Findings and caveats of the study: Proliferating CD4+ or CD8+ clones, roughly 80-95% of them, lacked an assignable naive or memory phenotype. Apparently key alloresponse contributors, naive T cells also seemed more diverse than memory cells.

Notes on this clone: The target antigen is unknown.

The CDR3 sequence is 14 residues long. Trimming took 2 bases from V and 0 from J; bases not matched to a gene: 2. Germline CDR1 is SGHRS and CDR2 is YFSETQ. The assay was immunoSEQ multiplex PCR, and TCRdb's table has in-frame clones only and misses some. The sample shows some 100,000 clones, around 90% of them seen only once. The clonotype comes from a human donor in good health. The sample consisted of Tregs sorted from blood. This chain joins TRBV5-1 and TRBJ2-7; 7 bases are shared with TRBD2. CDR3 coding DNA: TGCGCCAGCAGCTTAGCGGGGTACTCCTACGAGCAGTACTTC. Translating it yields CASSLAGYSYEQYF.